The 28 T cell receptor beta chains below come from one sample, sequenced in a study of Tregs in tolerant kidney transplant recipients. Using immunoSEQ multiplex PCR, the repertoire was profiled, and TCRdb retains in-frame clones only, with some absent. The profile shows about 60,000 clones, roughly 92% of them singletons. The material sequenced was CD8+ T cells from blood, taken before the transplant. The receptor set was obtained from a human donor who received a combined kidney and bone marrow transplant.

The chain uses TRBV27 and TRBJ2-3, with 8 nucleotides matching TRBD2. The trim removed 6 bases at V and 3 bases at J, leaving 8 bases unmatched. This CDR3 region has 15 residues. Germline loops: CDR1 MNHEY, CDR2 SMNVEV (reference sequence). The CDR3 region has the DNA TGTGCCAGCAGGATAGGAGCGGGAGTGACAGATACGCAGTATTTT. Translated: CASRIGAGVTDTQYF.

V is TRBV6-5 and J is TRBJ1-1; D unresolved. This CDR3 has 13 residues. Trimming pared 4 bases from V and 2 bases from J, leaving 8 bases between. Germline CDR1 MNHEY, CDR2 SVGAGI. This chain's CDR3 is CASSFSINTEAFF. The CDR3, as DNA: TGTGCCAGCAGTTTCTCTATCAACACTGAAGCTTTCTTT.

The genes are TRBV4-3 and TRBJ2-1; possibly TRBD2 for D (6 bases). There are 13 residues in the CDR3. Germline V gene sequence: CDR1 LGHNA, CDR2 YSLEER. Trimming removed 0 bases from V and 7 bases from J, with 7 bases in between. DNA for the CDR3: TGCGCCAGCAGCCAAGATGCGGGAAATGAGCAGTTCTTC. Its protein is CASSQDAGNEQFF.

The CDR3 coding sequence is TGTGCCAGTAGTAGCCCGGACAGGGGCTTCGGTCAGCCCCAGCATTTT. This translates into CASSSPDRGFGQPQHF. This rearrangement joins TRBV19 to TRBJ1-5; 9 bases line up with TRBD1. Germline CDR1 reads LNHDA; CDR2 reads SQIVND (reference sequence). The ends lost 4 bases at V and 6 bases at J; junction bases unmatched: 10. The CDR3 covers 16 residues.

About this clone itself: Other DNA sequences in this sample translate to the same CDR3. The gene calls are TRBV15 and TRBJ1-6; TRBD1 might be the D (5 bases). CDR3 size: 13 residues. V was trimmed by 9 bases and J by 4 bases, leaving 10 bases between them. Germline CDR1 reads LNHNV; CDR2 reads YYDKDF (reference sequence). As DNA, the CDR3 is TGTGCCACTGTAGGGGCGTATAATTCACCCCTCCACTTT. This sequence encodes CATVGAYNSPLHF. The full variable domain, rest sourced from reference TRBV15 and TRBJ1-6, is DAMVIQNPRYQVTQFGKPVTLSCSQTLNHNVMYWYQQKSSQAPKLLFHYYDKDFNNEADTPDNFQSRRPNTSFCFLDIRSPGLGDTAMYLCATVGAYNSPLHFGNGTRLTVT.

The V call is TRBV7-9, the J call TRBJ1-2; 10 bases map to TRBD1. This CDR3 region has 16 residues. J was trimmed by 3 bases and V by 2 bases; bases with no gene match: 6. Germline V gene lookup returns CDR1 SEHNR and CDR2 FQNEAQ (reference sequence). The CDR3, as DNA: TGTGCCAGCAGCTTAAGGGGACAGGGGCCGGACTATGGCTACACCTTC. This codes for CASSLRGQGPDYGYTF.

The rearrangement joins TRBV11-2 to TRBJ2-1; TRBD2 matches 9 bases. The CDR3 spans 15 residues. Germline V gene data show CDR1 as SGHAT and CDR2 as FQNNGV. V gave up 5 bases and J gave up 4 bases; unmatched junction bases: 6. The CDR3 region has the DNA TGTGCCAGCAGCGCCTTTCTAGCGGGATACAATGAGCAGTTCTTC. It specifies CASSAFLAGYNEQFF.

The genes are TRBV27 and TRBJ2-5; 7 bases fit TRBD1. The J call is uncertain, as TRBJ2-7 better fits the DNA end. The germline CDR1 and CDR2 sequences are MNHEY and SMNVEV (reference sequence). This CDR3 has 16 amino acids. The CDR3 DNA follows: TGTGCCAGCAGTCCTCTCTATCAAACAGGGGCCTACGAGCAGTACTTC. It yields the protein CASSPLYQTGAYEQYF.

The rearrangement uses TRBV21-1 and TRBJ1-5; no DNA check was done on the table's D call, TRBD1. TRBV21-1 is a pseudogene locus. The CDR3 has 14 amino acids. CDR3 DNA sequence: TGTGCCAGCAGCAAGTCAGGGGGCAATCAGCCCCAGCATTTT. As protein: CASSKSGGNQPQHF.

This sequence joins TRBV7-9 and TRBJ1-1; 11 bases agree with TRBD1. The ends lost 5 bases at V and 1 base at J; junction bases unmatched: 6. The germline gives CDR1 SEHNR, CDR2 FQNEAQ (reference sequence). The CDR3 sequence is 16 residues long. The CDR3 is CASSPDRGRANTEAFF. CDR3 in DNA: TGTGCCAGCAGCCCGGACAGGGGGCGGGCGAACACTGAAGCTTTCTTT.

The chain recombines TRBV19 with TRBJ1-1, with D possibly TRBD1 on 6 matching bases. The CDR3 consists of 15 residues. Trimming stripped 7 bases from V and 0 bases from J, with 15 bases between. CDR1 is LNHDA, CDR2 SQIVND, per germline (reference sequence). This CDR3 reads CASTQDRNMNTEAFF. The CDR3 nucleotides read TGTGCCAGTACTCAGGACAGAAATATGAACACTGAAGCTTTCTTT.

This clone has only a few counts. This chain connects TRBV27 to TRBJ2-5, with D tentatively TRBD2 (6 bases). The V gene's germline CDR1 is MNHEY and CDR2 SMNVEV (reference sequence). Between the trimmed V and J ends, which lost 7 bases and 5 bases, there was a span of 11 bases. This CDR3 region has 12 residues. Here the CDR3 reads CASKGLSETQYF. The CDR3 region has the DNA TGTGCCAGCAAGGGACTGTCCGAGACCCAGTACTTC.

The J gene is TRBJ2-7, the V gene TRBV11-3; 14 bases fit TRBD2. The germline gives CDR1 SGHNT, CDR2 YENEEA. Trimming took 7 bases from V and 10 from J; bases not matched to a gene: 15. The CDR3 loop spans 16 amino acids. CDR3 coding DNA: TGTGCCAGCACCGCCGGGGGGACTAGCGGGAGAAGGGAACAGTACTTC. It is translated as CASTAGGTSGRREQYF.

In its sample, this clone was seen once. J is TRBJ2-3 and V is TRBV28; 8 positions agree with TRBD1. Germline lookup yields CDR1 MDHEN and CDR2 SYDVKM. The CDR3 totals 14 residues. Trimming removed 7 bases from V and 1 base from J; junction bases left unmatched: 4. DNA of the CDR3: TGTGCCAGCATCCCGACAGGGGGCACAGATACGCAGTATTTT. Encoded protein: CASIPTGGTDTQYF.

The rearrangement links TRBV9 to TRBJ2-7; maybe TRBD1 (6 bases). V shed 5 bases and J shed 1 base, with 16 bases lying between them. The CDR3 is 15 residues long. Germline-derived CDR1 and CDR2 are SGDLS and YYNGEE. DNA of the CDR3: TGTGCCAGCAGTCACTCATTGACAGGTTCCTACGAGCAGTACTTC. This codes for CASSHSLTGSYEQYF.

The chain combines TRBV5-8 with TRBJ1-5, with 9 bases lining up with TRBD1. V was clipped by 4 bases and J by 2 bases; unmatched bases: 4. The CDR3 length is 15 residues. From germline, CDR1 is SGHTS and CDR2 YDEGEE. CDR3 loop: CASSTGQGGNQPQHF. The DNA for the CDR3 is TGTGCCAGCAGCACGGGACAGGGAGGCAATCAGCCCCAGCATTTT. Together with reference TRBV5-8 and TRBJ1-5, the CDR3 gives the full variable domain: EAGVTQSPTHLIKTRGQQATLRCSPISGHTSVYWYQQALGLGLQFLLWYDEGEERNRGNFPPRFSGRQFPNYSSELNVNALELEDSALYLCASSTGQGGNQPQHFGDGTRLSIL.

The chain combines TRBV18 with TRBJ2-2; the match to TRBD2 covers 12 bases. CDR3 length: 18 amino acids. Trimming at V came to 3 bases and at J to 3 bases, leaving 8 bases not matched to a gene. CDR1 and CDR2 from the germline V gene are KGHSH and LQKENI. This chain's CDR3 is CASSPSSLAGGHTGELFF. The CDR3 nucleotides are TGTGCCAGCTCACCGTCGTCCCTAGCGGGAGGGCACACCGGGGAGCTGTTTTTT.

The V and J genes are TRBV6-4 and TRBJ2-3; 11 bases are a match to TRBD2. After removal of 6 bases from V and 0 bases from J, the junction contained 17 bases not matched to a gene. The CDR3 contains 20 residues. Germline V gene data show CDR1 as MRHNA and CDR2 as SNTAGT. Written as DNA, the CDR3 is TGTGCCAGCAGAGCCCCCAGGGAGACTAGCGGGAATCGGAGCACAGATACGCAGTATTTT. Its protein is CASRAPRETSGNRSTDTQYF.

V is TRBV7-9 and J is TRBJ2-5, with TRBD1 identical over 7 bases. The end of the DNA is better explained by TRBJ2-7, so the J call may be wrong. The CDR3 consists of 16 residues. From germline, CDR1 is SEHNR and CDR2 FQNEAQ (reference sequence). Written as DNA, the CDR3 is TGTGCCAGCAGCTCTGAATCAGGGGGAAATCTCTACGAGCAGTACTTC. The encoded protein is CASSSESGGNLYEQYF.

This chain joins TRBV9 and TRBJ2-5, with no clear D. Germline V gives CDR1 SGDLS, CDR2 YYNGEE. Trimming removed 4 bases from V and 3 bases from J, with 7 bases in between. The CDR3 consists of 12 residues. CDR3 DNA sequence: TGTGCCAGCAGCCCCACAAAAGAGACCCAGTACTTC. Protein product: CASSPTKETQYF.

This clone was counted a few times. The gene calls are TRBV5-8 and TRBJ2-1, with 8 positions matching TRBD1. CDR1 is SGHTS, CDR2 YDEGEE, per germline. The CDR3 runs 13 residues. With V trimmed by 4 bases and J by 9 bases, 6 bases remained unmatched. The CDR3 here is CASSLQGALEQFF. DNA of the CDR3: TGTGCCAGCAGCCTTCAGGGGGCTCTTGAGCAGTTCTTC.

The J gene is TRBJ2-7, the V gene TRBV10-3, with TRBD1 as a possible D gene (5 bases). V was clipped by 5 bases and J by 3 bases, with 11 bases between them. Germline loops: CDR1 ENHRY, CDR2 SYGVKD. CDR3 length equals 13 residues. In nucleotides, the CDR3 is TGTGCCATCAGTTCGACAGTCGACTACGAGCAGTACTTC. It translates to CAISSTVDYEQYF.

This chain joins TRBV28 and TRBJ2-7, with unresolved D. The germline V gene encodes CDR1 MDHEN and CDR2 SYDVKM. Trimming removed 9 bases from V and 0 bases from J, with 15 bases in between. The CDR3 is made up of 14 amino acids. The CDR3 DNA is TGTGCCAGTCTAGGTCCCCGACCCTCCTACGAGCAGTACTTC. Amino acid sequence: CASLGPRPSYEQYF.

Points on this clone: Other DNA sequences in this specimen translate into the identical CDR3. The chain recombines TRBV28 with TRBJ1-6; 7 bases line up with TRBD1. The CDR3 extends over 14 amino acids. CDR1 MDHEN and CDR2 SYDVKM come from the germline V gene. The V gene end was trimmed by 7 bases and the J gene end by 8 bases; junction bases not matched to a gene: 8. CDR3 sequence: CASTPTGKDSPLHF. The CDR3 DNA reads TGTGCCAGCACCCCGACAGGGAAAGATTCACCCCTCCACTTT. The variable domain in full, with the rest retrieved from reference TRBV28 and TRBJ1-6, is DVKVTQSSRYLVKRTGEKVFLECVQDMDHENMFWYRQDPGLGLRLIYFSYDVKMKEKGDIPEGYSVSREKKERFSLILESASTNQTSMYLCASTPTGKDSPLHFGNGTRLTVT.

The CDR3, as DNA: TGTGCCAGCAGCCATCCGGGACAGTCCTACGAGCAGTACTTC. Amino acids: CASSHPGQSYEQYF. The J gene is TRBJ2-7, the V gene TRBV7-9, with TRBD1 identical over 7 bases. From germline, CDR1 is SEHNR and CDR2 FQNEAQ (reference sequence). Losses at the gene ends were 5 bases for V and 1 base for J; bases not matched to a gene: 5. The length of the CDR3 is 14 residues.

The CDR3 is CAISPTGERGVTDTQYF. In nucleotides, the CDR3 is TGTGCCATCAGTCCCACCGGGGAGCGGGGGGTTACAGATACGCAGTATTTT. The chain recombines TRBV10-3 with TRBJ2-3; 9 positions match TRBD2. The CDR3 covers 17 residues. Germline V gene sequence: CDR1 ENHRY, CDR2 SYGVKD. Trimming took 5 bases from V and 3 from J; bases not matched to a gene: 12.

The chain employs TRBV15 and TRBJ1-2; 8 bases fit TRBD1. The junction had 9 bases not matched to a gene; V was cut back by 3 bases and J by 6 bases. CDR1 LNHNV and CDR2 YYDKDF come from the germline V gene (reference sequence). CDR3 size: 15 residues. CDR3 in DNA: TGTGCCACCAGCAGTCCCGGGACAGGTTGGGATGGCTACACCTTC. Protein sequence: CATSSPGTGWDGYTF.

The DNA for the CDR3 is TGTGCCAGCAGCTTGGCGGTAATAAGAGGAAGGACCGGGGAGCTGTTTTTT. Protein sequence: CASSLAVIRGRTGELFF. The rearrangement joins TRBV5-6 to TRBJ2-2; D ambiguous. The CDR3 runs to 17 residues. The V gene's germline CDR1 is SGHDT and CDR2 YYEEEE. Trimming shortened V by 0 bases and J by 5 bases, and 17 bases separated the two germline ends.